Shown below are 9 T cell receptor beta chains from a single sample sequenced in a study of identical twins. TCRdb re-analysed the 5' RACE reads in MiXCR, keeping a single row per CDR3 protein. Of around 250,000 distinct CDR3 sequences in the sample, 10% to 15% were seen once. These data were also filed under a second study, of yellow fever vaccine responses in identical twins.

The sample comprised memory (CD45RO+) T cells sorted from blood. These receptor sequences come from a young woman in good health.

The chain uses TRBV9 and TRBJ2-1, with D uncertain. Germline V lookup: CDR1 SGDLS, CDR2 YYNGEE. CDR3 size: 16 residues. V lost 0 bases and J lost 2, with 12 bases in between. CDR3 region: CASSVATGPPYNEQFF. The CDR3 DNA sequence: TGTGCCAGCAGCGTAGCTACCGGACCACCCTACAATGAGCAGTTCTTC.

This clonotype was recorded a few times. The chain couples TRBV5-4 to TRBJ2-7; 8 bases are shared with TRBD1. The V and J ends lost 5 bases and 4 bases, in that order; junction bases with no gene match: 8. The germline gives CDR1 SGHNT, CDR2 YYREEE (reference sequence). CDR3 length: 14 residues. The CDR3 here is CASSQGTGRYEQYF. The CDR3 nucleotides read TGTGCCAGCAGTCAAGGGACAGGCCGATACGAGCAGTACTTC. The full variable domain, its missing parts supplied by reference TRBV5-4 and TRBJ2-7, is ETGVTQSPTHLIKTRGQQVTLRCSSQSGHNTVSWYQQALGQGPQFIFQYYREEENGRGNFPPRFSGLQFPNYSSELNVNALELDDSALYLCASSQGTGRYEQYFGPGTRLTVT.

The V gene is TRBV7-9, the J gene TRBJ2-3; D possibly corresponds to TRBD1 (6 bases). There are 13 residues in the CDR3. V lost 4 bases and J 4 bases, leaving 9 bases between the germline ends. Germline V gene lookup returns CDR1 SEHNR and CDR2 FQNEAQ (reference sequence). The CDR3 sequence: CASSSQGPDTQYF. The CDR3, as DNA: TGTGCCAGCAGCTCACAGGGTCCAGATACGCAGTATTTT.

This clonotype occurred many times. In nucleotides, the CDR3 is TGTGCCAGTCAGTCCCGCGGGACAGGAGCCTACAATGAGCAGTTCTTC. It is translated as CASQSRGTGAYNEQFF. The chain recombines TRBV12-3 or TRBV12-4 with TRBJ2-1, with TRBD1 matching over 8 bases. V trimming: 9 bases; J trimming: 2 bases; junction bases outside the gene matches: 12. The CDR3 has 16 residues.

This sequence joins TRBV4-2 and TRBJ2-3; D is undetermined. The CDR3 extends over 12 amino acids. Germline V gives CDR1 LGHNA, CDR2 YNFKEQ. With 4 bases removed from V and 5 bases from J, the gap between germline ends came to 7 bases. CDR3 protein: CASSPPKDTQYF. Written as DNA, the CDR3 is TGTGCCAGCAGCCCGCCCAAAGATACGCAGTATTTT.

This chain uses TRBV20-1 with TRBJ2-1, with 10 nucleotides matching TRBD1. The CDR3 loop spans 14 amino acids. The V gene's germline CDR1 is DFQATT and CDR2 SNEGSKA (reference sequence). V lost 6 bases to trimming and J lost 5 bases; unmatched junction nucleotides: 7. The CDR3 loop is CSAAGQGIHNEQFF. The CDR3 DNA reads as TGCAGTGCAGCGGGACAGGGGATCCACAATGAGCAGTTCTTC.

The sample holds many counts of this clonotype. The CDR3 loop is CSARGGGVRETQYF. CDR3 coding DNA: TGCAGTGCTAGAGGCGGGGGGGTAAGAGAGACCCAGTACTTC. The chain recombines TRBV20-1 with TRBJ2-5, with 9 bases lining up with TRBD2. This CDR3 is built from 14 residues. V lost 1 base and J lost 4; bases outside the gene matches: 4. From germline, CDR1 is DFQATT and CDR2 SNEGSKA (reference sequence).

This sequence joins TRBV20-1 and TRBJ2-7; 9 nucleotides agree with TRBD1. Germline V gene sequence: CDR1 DFQATT, CDR2 SNEGSKA (reference sequence). The junction had 9 bases not matched to a gene; V was cut back by 3 bases and J by 6 bases. The CDR3 is 14 residues long. The CDR3 sequence: CSARSGTGRSEQYF. CDR3 in DNA: TGCAGTGCTAGGTCCGGGACAGGGCGTAGCGAGCAGTACTTC.

The sample holds a few counts of this clonotype. This rearrangement joins TRBV5-1 to TRBJ2-3; a weak D match, TRBD1 (6 bases). CDR3 length: 15 amino acids. Trimming took off 2 bases at V and 0 bases at J, with 10 bases between the two ends. Germline lookup yields CDR1 SGHRS and CDR2 YFSETQ. As DNA, the CDR3 is TGCGCCAGCAGCTTCAGGGGAACTAGCACAGATACGCAGTATTTT. It yields the protein CASSFRGTSTDTQYF.